This T cell receptor (beta chain) comes out of a study of technical replicates of blood from several donors. The germline V gene has CDR1 SGHNT and CDR2 YYREEE (reference sequence). V gave up 3 bases and J gave up 7 bases; unmatched junction bases: 8. CDR3 length: 14 residues. Some clones are missing from TCRdb's copy, which holds only in-frame ones; the method was immunoSEQ multiplex PCR. The sample consists of roughly 70,000 clones, roughly 90% of them appearing once. The clonotype comes from a human donor in good health. Some clones in this sample may be carry-over from other donors' samples. Sequenced sample: PBMCs. This chain joins TRBV5-4 and TRBJ1-1; TRBD1 matches at 8 bases. This CDR3 is CASSSQGAQGEAFF. The CDR3 DNA is TGTGCCAGCAGCTCGCAGGGGGCGCAGGGTGAAGCTTTCTTT.